The 24 T cell receptor beta chains presented below share a single source sample, sequenced in a study of shared clonotypes between healthy human individuals. Profiled with immunoSEQ multiplex PCR; TCRdb holds only in-frame clones, not every one. The data contain roughly 2.4 million clones, 90% to 97% of them seen just once; the ten biggest clones take up more than 0.1%. The sample comprised naive CD4+ T cells sorted from blood. Subset: CD45RA+ positively selected. These TCRs come from a man younger than 35 in good health.

The CDR3: CASRRLAESYEQYF. CDR3 sequence (DNA): TGCGCCAGCAGGCGACTAGCGGAGAGTTACGAGCAGTACTTC. The chain joins TRBV5-1 to TRBJ2-7; 9 nucleotides match TRBD2. The V gene's germline CDR1 is SGHRS and CDR2 YFSETQ. Trimming at V came to 5 bases and at J to 4 bases, leaving 7 bases not matched to a gene. The CDR3 runs to 14 residues.

This chain connects TRBV30 to TRBJ1-6; the D gene is possibly TRBD1 (5 bases). CDR3 length: 12 amino acids. The V gene lost 8 bases and the J gene lost 4 bases, with 9 bases spanning the gap. The germline CDR1 and CDR2 sequences are GTSNPN and SVGIG (reference sequence). The CDR3 DNA sequence: TGTGCCCGGGGACGTTATAATTCACCCCTCCACTTT. This sequence encodes CARGRYNSPLHF.

The chain uses TRBV6-5 and TRBJ2-7, with D possibly TRBD1 on 6 matching bases. Trimming pared 9 bases from V and 9 bases from J, leaving 12 bases between. This CDR3 is built from 10 residues. From germline, CDR1 is MNHEY and CDR2 SVGAGI. The CDR3: CARMGAAQYF. In DNA form, the CDR3 reads TGTGCCAGGATGGGGGCCGCGCAGTACTTC.

About this clone itself: An end of the junction differs from the germline gene, which may be a read error. The CDR3 DNA reads as TGTGCTAGCAGCTCGACTAGCGGGAGTATCAAGTTCTTC. This translates into CASSSTSGSIKFF. V gene TRBV7-7 combines with J gene TRBJ2-1; 12 positions agree with TRBD2. This CDR3 has 13 residues. Per germline, CDR1 SSHAT and CDR2 FNYEAQ (reference sequence).

In this sample, this clone turned up a few times. J is TRBJ1-6 and V is TRBV6-6; D gene ambiguous. Between the trimmed V and J ends, which lost 6 bases and 10 bases, there was a span of 16 bases. Germline lookup yields CDR1 MNHNY and CDR2 SVGAGI (reference sequence). This CDR3 is built from 14 residues. CDR3 coding DNA: TGTGCCAGCAGCCCTAGCGTGGGTTGGTCACCCCTCCACTTT. Protein sequence: CASSPSVGWSPLHF.

The rearrangement joins TRBV6-5 to TRBJ2-1, with 13 positions matching TRBD2. CDR3 length: 15 residues. Germline trimming cut 6 bases from V and 5 bases from J; bases unmatched to any gene: 4. Germline loops: CDR1 MNHEY, CDR2 SVGAGI. The chain's CDR3 is CASRQGLAGNNEQFF. The CDR3 DNA reads as TGTGCCAGCAGACAGGGACTAGCGGGGAACAATGAGCAGTTCTTC.

CDR3 DNA: TGCGCCAGCAGCTTGGAGGCCGGGGGCCAAGACATTCAGTACTTC. Encoded protein: CASSLEAGGQDIQYF. The rearrangement links TRBV5-1 to TRBJ2-4; the D call may be TRBD1 or TRBD2 (6 bases each). The CDR3 has 15 residues. V lost 0 bases, J lost 8 bases, and 15 bases lay in between. Germline CDR1 is SGHRS and CDR2 is YFSETQ. The whole variable domain, filled in from reference TRBV5-1 and TRBJ2-4, reads KAGVTQTPRYLIKTRGQQVTLSCSPISGHRSVSWYQQTPGQGLQFLFEYFSETQRNKGNFPGRFSGRQFSNSRSEMNVSTLELGDSALYLCASSLEAGGQDIQYFGAGTRLSVL.

The genes are TRBV10-3 and TRBJ1-6; a weak D match, TRBD1 (5 bases). Trimming took off 0 bases at V and 0 bases at J, with 15 bases between the two ends. This CDR3 spans 19 amino acids. The germline CDR1 and CDR2 sequences are ENHRY and SYGVKD. This CDR3 is CAISESSGRSSSYNSPLHF. The DNA of the CDR3 is TGTGCCATCAGTGAGTCGTCGGGGCGAAGTAGCTCCTATAATTCACCCCTCCACTTT.

The chain uses TRBV18 and TRBJ2-7, with 11 bases fitting TRBD2. Germline trimming cut 2 bases from V and 4 bases from J; bases unmatched to any gene: 4. This CDR3 is 15 amino acids long. Germline V gene data show CDR1 as KGHSH and CDR2 as LQKENI. The CDR3, as DNA: TGTGCCAGCTCACCAGGTAGCGGGAGGGTGTACGAGCAGTACTTC. Encoded protein: CASSPGSGRVYEQYF.

The CDR3 reads CASSPGGFGKLFF. As DNA, the CDR3 is TGTGCCAGCAGCCCTGGAGGTTTTGGAAAACTGTTTTTT. This chain uses TRBV7-2 with TRBJ1-4; D not resolved. This CDR3 is 13 amino acids long. CDR1 is SGHTA, CDR2 FQGNSA, per germline. V shed 5 bases and J shed 10 bases, with 14 bases lying between them.

This chain joins TRBV6-1 and TRBJ2-3; a possible D gene is TRBD1 (5 bases). Germline lookup yields CDR1 MNHNS and CDR2 SASEGT. V lost 8 bases and J 4 bases, leaving 13 bases between the germline ends. There are 13 residues in the CDR3. The CDR3 loop is CASARGGADTQYF. The CDR3 nucleotides read TGTGCCAGCGCAAGGGGTGGAGCAGATACGCAGTATTTT.

This sequence joins TRBV28 and TRBJ2-2; 10 positions match TRBD2. This CDR3 is 17 amino acids long. In germline, CDR1 is MDHEN, CDR2 SYDVKM. Trimming took 4 bases from V and 5 from J; bases not matched to a gene: 10. The CDR3 DNA follows: TGTGCCAGCAGTTCGCCTGGACTAGCGGTGAGGACCGGGGAGCTGTTTTTT. Residues: CASSSPGLAVRTGELFF.

This clone was seen only once. This chain uses TRBV18 with TRBJ1-5, with D possibly TRBD1 on 6 matching bases. Trimming cost V 3 bases and J 5 bases, with 14 bases left between them. This CDR3 region has 15 residues. Per the germline V gene, CDR1 is KGHSH and CDR2 is LQKENI. CDR3 sequence: CASSPMGTFYQPQHF. CDR3 in DNA: TGTGCCAGCTCACCCATGGGGACATTTTATCAGCCCCAGCATTTT.

The rearrangement joins TRBV7-6 to TRBJ2-7, with TRBD2 matching over 12 bases. The CDR3 loop spans 17 amino acids. The trim removed 1 base at V and 2 bases at J, leaving 6 bases unmatched. Per germline, CDR1 SGHVS and CDR2 FNYEAQ. CDR3 in amino acids: CASSLVASGGAAYEQYF. The DNA for the CDR3 is TGTGCCAGCAGCTTAGTGGCTAGCGGGGGGGCCGCCTACGAGCAGTACTTC.

This sequence joins TRBV5-4 and TRBJ1-2; the D is unclear. Germline V gene data show CDR1 as SGHNT and CDR2 as YYREEE (reference sequence). V dropped 0 bases and J dropped 3 bases, with 12 bases sitting between them. CDR3 length: 15 residues. The CDR3 nucleotides are TGTGCCAGCAGCTTGGGGATAATGGTGGACTATGGCTACACCTTC. Protein: CASSLGIMVDYGYTF.

CDR3 in DNA: TGCGCCAGCAGCTGGGGCATGGTACAGGAGGCCGGGGAGCTGTTTTTT. This translates into CASSWGMVQEAGELFF. The chain is built from TRBV5-1 and TRBJ2-2, with D perhaps TRBD1 or TRBD2 (5 bases each). The V gene lost 3 bases and the J gene lost 6 bases, with 18 bases spanning the gap. The germline V gene has CDR1 SGHRS and CDR2 YFSETQ. This CDR3 comprises 16 residues.

This chain joins TRBV25-1 and TRBJ1-2; no clear D. The germline CDR1 and CDR2 sequences are MGHDK and SYGVNS. CDR3 length: 11 amino acids. Trimming removed 4 bases from V and 8 bases from J, with 8 bases in between. The CDR3 is CASSATRGYTF. Written as DNA, the CDR3 is TGTGCCAGCAGTGCGACAAGGGGCTACACCTTC.

This sequence joins TRBV11-2 and TRBJ2-7; D is unclear. The V gene's germline CDR1 is SGHAT and CDR2 FQNNGV. The CDR3 spans 17 residues. Trimming cost V 3 bases and J 1 base, with 19 bases left between them. The CDR3 DNA reads TGTGCCAGCAGCTTGATCTTCGGGTCAAACTTTTCCTACGAGCAGTACTTC. It encodes CASSLIFGSNFSYEQYF.

V is TRBV5-6 and J is TRBJ1-2; unclear D gene. V was cut by 1 base and J by 2 bases, with 15 bases left in between. Germline V gives CDR1 SGHDT, CDR2 YYEEEE. There are 16 residues in the CDR3. The CDR3 reads CASSLTLTSKNYGYTF. In DNA, the CDR3 is TGTGCCAGCAGCTTGACCCTGACGTCTAAGAACTATGGCTACACCTTC. The variable domain in full, completed from reference TRBV5-6 and TRBJ1-2, reads DAGVTQSPTHLIKTRGQQVTLRCSPKSGHDTVSWYQQALGQGPQFIFQYYEEEERQRGNFPDRFSGHQFPNYSSELNVNALLLGDSALYLCASSLTLTSKNYGYTFGSGTRLTVV.

This rearrangement joins TRBV19 to TRBJ2-1; 7 positions agree with TRBD1. The germline V gene encodes CDR1 LNHDA and CDR2 SQIVND (reference sequence). V shed 7 bases and J 6 bases; nucleotides not matched to a gene: 9. CDR3 length equals 14 residues. The DNA of the CDR3 is TGTGCCAGTACCCTAGGGACAGTGGGCAATGAGCAGTTCTTC. Its protein is CASTLGTVGNEQFF.

This clone occurred once. The J gene is TRBJ1-2, the V gene TRBV6-6; TRBD1 is a possible D gene (5 bases). V was pared by 2 bases and J by 6 bases, with 19 bases between. CDR1 is MNHNY and CDR2 is SVGAGI in the germline V gene (reference sequence). This CDR3 has 16 residues. The CDR3 region is CASSYPFSRGLDGYTF. The CDR3 region has the DNA TGTGCCAGCAGTTACCCCTTTAGTCGGGGCTTGGATGGCTACACCTTC.

The genes are TRBV6-5 and TRBJ1-1, with a tentative D call TRBD1 (5 bases). Trimming removed 6 bases from V and 4 bases from J, with 15 bases in between. The CDR3 sequence is 14 residues long. Germline loops: CDR1 MNHEY, CDR2 SVGAGI. CDR3 DNA sequence: TGTGCCAGCAGCCCCAAGGGCGGGGGCACTGAAGCTTTCTTT. Its protein product is CASSPKGGGTEAFF.

The V gene is TRBV6-1, the J gene TRBJ2-7; D is unresolved. The germline gives CDR1 MNHNS, CDR2 SASEGT. Deletions cut 2 bases from V and 2 bases from J, with 10 bases between. The CDR3 runs to 14 residues. The CDR3 here is CASSEQDFTYEQYF. CDR3 nucleotide sequence: TGTGCCAGCAGTGAACAAGACTTTACCTACGAGCAGTACTTC.

The chain links TRBV7-2 to TRBJ2-2; TRBD1 is a possible D gene (5 bases). V lost 5 bases, J lost 5 bases, and 12 bases lay in between. This CDR3 has 14 residues. The germline V gene has CDR1 SGHTA and CDR2 FQGNSA. Here the CDR3 reads CASSILQVTGELFF. CDR3 nucleotides: TGTGCCAGCAGCATCCTACAGGTTACCGGGGAGCTGTTTTTT.